A single sample gave rise to the 22 T cell receptor beta chains below, sequenced in a study of a mutant IDH1 vaccine in newly diagnosed glioma. Time point specified: week 5, during vaccination. Alongside topical imiquimod, each dose of vaccine comprised 300 ug of mutant IDH1 20-mer peptide. The antigens of these receptors remain unknown. Sequenced by immunoSEQ multiplex PCR; TCRdb stores in-frame clones only, minus some. The sample has 50,000 or so clones, about 86% seen once. The starting material was PBMCs, obtained from a glioma patient whose treatment included an IDH1 peptide vaccine. All receptors derive from a woman aged 45-65 years with glioma.

This chain links TRBV6-1 with TRBJ1-2; weak D call: TRBD1 (5 bases). Germline CDR1 MNHNS, CDR2 SASEGT. V was clipped by 7 bases and J by 5 bases, with 20 bases between them. The CDR3 covers 15 residues. In DNA form, the CDR3 reads TGTGCCAGCAAGCCTCCAGGGCTGCTAGATTATGGCTACACCTTC. Protein: CASKPPGLLDYGYTF.

This chain links TRBV5-6 with TRBJ2-3, with 15 bases lining up with TRBD2. With V trimmed by 4 bases and J by 5 bases, 8 bases remained unmatched. The CDR3 extends over 17 amino acids. Per germline, CDR1 SGHDT and CDR2 YYEEEE. The CDR3 region has the DNA TGTGCCAGCAGCGCTGGACTAGCGGGGGGGCGTGGAGATACGCAGTATTTT. Translation gives CASSAGLAGGRGDTQYF.

The J gene is TRBJ1-6, the V gene TRBV4-2; D remains ambiguous. Germline V gene data show CDR1 as LGHNA and CDR2 as YNFKEQ. This CDR3 has 12 amino acids. Trimming cost V 0 bases and J 10 bases, with 4 bases left between them. CDR3 sequence reads: CASSQESSPLHF. The CDR3 nucleotides are TGTGCCAGCAGCCAAGAATCCTCACCCCTCCACTTT.

The V call is TRBV7-6, the J call TRBJ2-1, with D possibly being TRBD2 (5 bases). CDR3 length: 14 amino acids. The germline gives CDR1 SGHVS, CDR2 FNYEAQ. V was shortened by 5 bases and J by 8 bases, with 16 bases between the two germline ends. In nucleotides, the CDR3 is TGTGCCAGCAGCGCACAACTGAGGGAACATGAGCAGTTCTTC. This sequence encodes CASSAQLREHEQFF.

The CDR3 DNA reads TGTGCCAGCAGGGGGACAGGGGTTCAGCCCCAGCATTTT. As protein: CASRGTGVQPQHF. The V call is TRBV6-6, the J call TRBJ1-5, with TRBD1 matching over 10 bases. The CDR3 sequence is 13 residues long. The J segment lost 6 bases and the V segment lost 6 bases, leaving 2 bases of the junction unmatched. Germline V lookup: CDR1 MNHNY, CDR2 SVGAGI (reference sequence).

This chain links TRBV29-1 with TRBJ1-4, with TRBD1 matching 7 bases. The V and J ends lost 3 bases and 7 bases, in that order; junction bases with no gene match: 5. The CDR3 has 13 residues. The germline CDR1 and CDR2 sequences are SQVTM and ANQGSEA. CDR3 bases: TGCAGCGTTGAGGCAGGGGGGAGTGAAAAACTGTTTTTT. The encoded protein is CSVEAGGSEKLFF.

The chain employs TRBV2 and TRBJ2-2, with D perhaps TRBD1 (5 bases). From germline, CDR1 is SNHLY and CDR2 FYNNEI. The V gene lost 7 bases and the J gene lost 5 bases, with 17 bases spanning the gap. This CDR3 has 15 amino acids. The CDR3 loop is CASIFRAGRTGELFF. The CDR3 region has the DNA TGTGCCAGCATCTTTCGGGCAGGGCGAACCGGGGAGCTGTTTTTT.

V and J are TRBV4-3 and TRBJ2-6; D gene unclear. Germline V lookup: CDR1 LGHNA, CDR2 YSLEER. The CDR3 extends over 13 amino acids. V dropped 4 bases and J dropped 0 bases, with 1 base sitting between them. CDR3 in amino acids: CASSPSGANVLTF. For the CDR3, the DNA is TGCGCCAGCAGCCCCTCTGGGGCCAACGTCCTGACTTTC.

The table lists this clone with a count of one. The CDR3 coding sequence is TGTGCCAGCAGCCCCCAGGCCGGGTTTGTTTCTGGAAACACCATATATTTT. Encoded protein: CASSPQAGFVSGNTIYF. The gene calls are TRBV7-2 and TRBJ1-3; no firm D call. V lost 5 bases, J lost 1 base, and 18 bases lay in between. From germline, CDR1 is SGHTA and CDR2 FQGNSA. The CDR3 contains 17 residues.

V gene TRBV7-2 combines with J gene TRBJ2-3; 7 positions agree with TRBD2. The length of the CDR3 is 16 residues. V gave up 5 bases and J gave up 3 bases; unmatched junction bases: 11. The germline V gene encodes CDR1 SGHTA and CDR2 FQGNSA. The CDR3 protein is CASSPGWRGNTDTQYF. In DNA form, the CDR3 reads TGTGCCAGCAGCCCCGGCTGGCGGGGGAATACAGATACGCAGTATTTT.

J is TRBJ1-2 and V is TRBV5-1; no firm D call. Per germline, CDR1 SGHRS and CDR2 YFSETQ. The CDR3 sequence is 16 residues long. V lost 0 bases and J 6 bases, leaving 18 bases between the germline ends. As DNA, the CDR3 is TGCGCCAGCAGCTTGGCGCCCCAGGTACCTCGGGATGGCTACACCTTC. Its translation is CASSLAPQVPRDGYTF.

This chain links TRBV7-9 with TRBJ2-1, with D tentatively TRBD1 or TRBD2 (5 bases each). Germline V gene data show CDR1 as SEHNR and CDR2 as FQNEAQ (reference sequence). V gave up 5 bases and J gave up 7 bases, with 15 bases separating them. The CDR3 runs to 14 residues. CDR3 nucleotides: TGTGCCAGCAGCGGAGACAGCTGGGGGAATGAGCAGTTCTTC. Protein: CASSGDSWGNEQFF.

The V gene is TRBV4-3, the J gene TRBJ2-3; D is tentatively TRBD1 or TRBD2 (5 bases each). The CDR3 covers 20 residues. The germline CDR1 and CDR2 sequences are LGHNA and YSLEER. V was pared by 2 bases and J by 1 base, with 25 bases between. In DNA form, the CDR3 reads TGCGCCAGCAGCCAATTCGGGGCGCTAATGGGGTTGGGGGGCACAGATACGCAGTATTTT. It yields the protein CASSQFGALMGLGGTDTQYF.

The rearrangement uses TRBV19 and TRBJ2-7; no clear D gene. The germline CDR1 and CDR2 sequences are LNHDA and SQIVND (reference sequence). This CDR3 contains 13 residues. Trimming removed 4 bases from V and 4 bases from J, with 11 bases in between. The CDR3 loop is CASSSGRRYEQYF. The DNA of the CDR3 is TGTGCCAGTAGTAGTGGCAGGCGGTACGAGCAGTACTTC.

V usage is TRBV7-2 and J usage is TRBJ1-6, with no clear D. Germline CDR1 reads SGHTA; CDR2 reads FQGNSA. The CDR3 runs to 16 residues. V was trimmed by 1 base and J by 9 bases, leaving 16 bases between them. The CDR3 loop reads CASSLGASGFGSPLHF. The CDR3 coding sequence is TGTGCCAGCAGCTTAGGAGCATCGGGTTTTGGTTCACCCCTCCACTTT.

The CDR3 region is CACGGGGPYNEQFF. The DNA for the CDR3 is TGTGCCTGTGGAGGGGGAGGTCCCTACAATGAGCAGTTCTTC. The chain uses TRBV19 and TRBJ2-1; D may be TRBD1 or TRBD2 (6 bases each). The CDR3 has 14 residues. Germline CDR1 is LNHDA and CDR2 is SQIVND (reference sequence). Trimming removed 11 bases from V and 2 bases from J, with 16 bases in between.

This clone appeared once. This sequence joins TRBV4-1 and TRBJ2-6; 7 bases line up with TRBD2. The CDR3 totals 17 residues. Germline trimming cut 4 bases from V and 4 bases from J; bases unmatched to any gene: 10. From germline, CDR1 is MGHRA and CDR2 YSYEKL. CDR3 region: CASSPGGGAGGANVLTF. Here the CDR3 DNA reads TGCGCCAGCAGCCCGGGAGGCGGGGCGGGCGGGGCCAACGTCCTGACTTTC.

A single count supports this clone. The chain combines TRBV4-1 with TRBJ2-7; D tentatively fits TRBD1 or TRBD2 (5 bases each). In germline, CDR1 is MGHRA, CDR2 YSYEKL. V lost 4 bases, J lost 7 bases, and 23 bases lay in between. The CDR3 has 16 amino acids. In DNA form, the CDR3 reads TGCGCCAGCAGCCCACTTGGGACGGGCAAAGGAGGAGAGCAGTACTTC. The encoded protein is CASSPLGTGKGGEQYF.

The rearrangement joins TRBV30 to TRBJ1-2, with TRBD1 as a possible D gene (5 bases). This CDR3 region has 14 residues. The germline CDR1 and CDR2 sequences are GTSNPN and SVGIG (reference sequence). V was cut by 2 bases and J by 7 bases, with 17 bases left in between. The CDR3 DNA sequence: TGTGCCTGGAGTAGGGCTCTAACAGGACGTGGCTACACCTTC. Protein product: CAWSRALTGRGYTF. Using reference TRBV30 and TRBJ1-2 for the parts outside the CDR3, the full variable domain is SQTIHQWPATLVQPVGSPLSLECTVEGTSNPNLYWYRQAAGRGLQLLFYSVGIGQISSEVPQNLSASRPQDRQFILSSKKLLLSDSGFYLCAWSRALTGRGYTFGSGTRLTVV.

The chain uses TRBV29-1 and TRBJ2-4; D ambiguous. The CDR3 runs 14 residues. V was trimmed by 1 base and J by 3 bases, leaving 10 bases between them. Germline CDR1 and CDR2: SQVTM and ANQGSEA. CDR3 region: CSVEVGGGKNIQYF. The CDR3 region has the DNA TGCAGCGTTGAAGTCGGCGGTGGCAAAAACATTCAGTACTTC.

The chain joins TRBV2 to TRBJ1-2; D may be TRBD1 (6 bases). Germline lookup yields CDR1 SNHLY and CDR2 FYNNEI. V lost 4 bases to trimming and J lost 0 bases, with 6 bases between them. This CDR3 spans 13 amino acids. As DNA, the CDR3 is TGTGCCAGCAGTGGACAGGCTAACTATGGCTACACCTTC. Residues: CASSGQANYGYTF.

The chain employs TRBV6-6 and TRBJ1-1; the match to TRBD1 covers 9 bases. J lost 1 base, V lost 6 bases, and 6 bases had no gene match. Germline loops: CDR1 MNHNY, CDR2 SVGAGI (reference sequence). The CDR3 covers 15 residues. The CDR3 DNA follows: TGTGCCAGCAGATCTCCGGGACAGGGGAACACTGAAGCTTTCTTT. Residues: CASRSPGQGNTEAFF.